The 3 T cell receptor beta chains below were found in one sample sequenced in a study of T cells in Graves' hyperthyroidism and ophthalmopathy. TCR beta CDR3 regions were amplified from RNA transcripts. The HTBI primer set drove a first-round RT-PCR of the TCR CDR3. MiXCR, run by TCRdb on the multiplex PCR reads, gives a single entry per CDR3 protein. This sample yields nearly 600,000 distinct CDR3 sequences, of which over 12% are seen a single time; more than 6% belongs to the top ten. Input material: blood. All receptors come from a woman aged 18-35 years with Graves' ophthalmopathy.

This clonotype was detected many times. Here the CDR3 reads CSAREQGVYTGELFF. The CDR3 nucleotides are TGCAGTGCTAGAGAACAGGGGGTATATACCGGGGAGCTGTTTTTT. The chain couples TRBV20-1 to TRBJ2-2; TRBD1 aligns across 8 bases. Germline CDR1 is DFQATT and CDR2 is SNEGSKA (reference sequence). With V trimmed by 0 bases and J by 5 bases, 5 bases remained unmatched. The CDR3 runs to 15 residues.

On this clonotype itself: Since a much larger clone is just one base distant, this may be a read error. This chain uses TRBV2 with TRBJ2-3, with a weak D call TRBD2 (7 bases). CDR3 length: 14 amino acids. The germline V gene has CDR1 SNHLY and CDR2 FYNNEI. CDR3: CASSRGAVTDAQYF. The CDR3 bases are TGTGCCAGCTCCCGGGGGGCAGTGACAGATGCGCAGTATTTT.

The V and J genes are TRBV6-2 or TRBV6-3 and TRBJ1-5, with 7 bases aligning to TRBD1. The CDR3 is 14 amino acids. V trimming: 5 bases; J trimming: 5 bases; junction bases outside the gene matches: 6. Germline CDR1 and CDR2: MNHEY and SVGEGT. Here the CDR3 reads CASSRAGGDQPQHF. CDR3 coding DNA: TGTGCCAGCAGTCGGGCAGGGGGTGATCAGCCCCAGCATTTT.